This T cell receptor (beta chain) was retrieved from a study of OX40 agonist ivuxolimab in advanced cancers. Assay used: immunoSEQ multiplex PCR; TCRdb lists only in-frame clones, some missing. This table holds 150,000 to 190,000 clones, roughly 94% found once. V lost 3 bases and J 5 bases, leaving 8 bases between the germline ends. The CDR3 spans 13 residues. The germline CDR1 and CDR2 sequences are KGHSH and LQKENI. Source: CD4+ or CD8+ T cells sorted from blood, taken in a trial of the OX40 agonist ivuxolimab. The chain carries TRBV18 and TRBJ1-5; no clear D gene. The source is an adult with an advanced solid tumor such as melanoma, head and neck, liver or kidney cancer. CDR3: CASSPQQDQPQHF. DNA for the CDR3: TGTGCCAGCTCACCCCAGCAGGATCAGCCCCAGCATTTT.